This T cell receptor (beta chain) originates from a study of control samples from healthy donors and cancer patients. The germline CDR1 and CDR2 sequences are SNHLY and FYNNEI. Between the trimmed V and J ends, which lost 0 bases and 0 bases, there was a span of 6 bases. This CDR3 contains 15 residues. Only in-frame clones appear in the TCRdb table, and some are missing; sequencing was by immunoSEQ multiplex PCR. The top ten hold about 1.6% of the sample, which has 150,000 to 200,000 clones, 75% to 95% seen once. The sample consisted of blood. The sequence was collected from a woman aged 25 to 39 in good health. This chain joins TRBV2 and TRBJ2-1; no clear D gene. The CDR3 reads CASSEAASSYNEQFF. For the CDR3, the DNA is TGTGCCAGCAGTGAAGCGGCAAGCTCCTACAATGAGCAGTTCTTC.